The clone carrying this TCR beta chain occurred once. What it binds is unknown. As defined, naive CD8 cells were CD45RO-negative and positively selected for CCR7, with terminally differentiated effector memory CD45RA+ cells excluded. Trimming removed 5 bases at V and 3 bases at J, with 20 bases between. Germline V lookup: CDR1 LNHDA, CDR2 SQIVND (reference sequence). The CDR3 totals 16 residues. Each subset's genomic DNA was split evenly across several immunoSEQ plates. Here immunoSEQ multiplex PCR was the method, and the copy in TCRdb shows in-frame clones only, minus some. The table has about 2,200,000 clones, approximately 94% seen once. The data stem from a study of shared clonotypes between healthy human individuals. General study results and limits: The study found lower generation probabilities in non-shared clonotypes than in those shared by all four donors. What naive subsets generally showed was a larger estimated richness than memory subsets showed.

The chain is built from TRBV19 and TRBJ2-7; tentative D call: TRBD2 (6 bases). This sequence was found in a man aged 18 to 35 in good health. Some clones in this sample may be carry-over from other donors' samples. The sequencing sample was made of naive CD8+ T cells from PBMCs. In DNA, the CDR3 is TGTGCCAGTAGTCCCGATTACACCCTGGACTACTACGAGCAGTACTTC. Its translation: CASSPDYTLDYYEQYF.